Sequencing of this TCR beta chain was carried out in a study of early T cells in non-severe SARS-CoV-2 infection. At the level of the study: The input, bulk RNA from unsorted whole blood, was sequenced, and chains were unpaired.

Each cDNA molecule carried a unique molecular identifier. From the 5' RACE reads, TCRdb called clonotypes with MiXCR, one entry per CDR3 protein. The repertoire has tens of thousands of distinct CDR3 sequences, approximately 15% of them found once; the top ten carry roughly 6.4%. In its sample, this clonotype was seen many times. Its target is not known. The CDR3 loop spans 14 amino acids. Trimming stripped 5 bases from V and 2 bases from J, with 13 bases between. The study, taken as a whole, reports: Database matching using VDJdb favored anti-spike CD8 responses, with private and CD4 specificities left missing.

The clonotype comes from an adult who was a healthcare worker with PCR-confirmed SARS-CoV-2 infection or an uninfected control (not recorded which). The chain couples TRBV12-3 or TRBV12-4 to TRBJ2-7; D uncertain. Material for sequencing was whole blood. The chain's CDR3 is CASSPTRPAYEQYF. DNA of the CDR3: TGTGCCAGCAGTCCAACTCGGCCGGCCTACGAGCAGTACTTC.